The clone carrying this T cell receptor beta chain occurred once. As yet, its antigen is unknown. Trimming took 8 bases from V and 4 from J; bases not matched to a gene: 11. The CDR3 is made up of 14 amino acids. Per the germline V gene, CDR1 is LGHNA and CDR2 is YSLEER. These data come from a study of radiation and T cells in renal cell carcinoma. Study information: Nephrectomy followed 15 Gy stereotactic body radiation by 4 weeks.

Repertoires were generated with immunoSEQ multiplex PCR, while TCRdb's copy carries only in-frame clones and drops some. This table has some 100,000 clones, roughly four fifths appearing once. General observations from the study: Baseline intratumoral clonotype presence is unknown without pretreatment biopsies. In blood, top tumor clones expanded by 2 weeks, shrinking by 4.

As for time point: baseline pretreatment blood. Sample treatment: 15 Gy SBRT to primary tumor, nephrectomy 4 weeks later. Clear cell pathology was present in this patient's renal cell carcinoma. V gene TRBV4-3 combines with J gene TRBJ2-7, with TRBD2 matching over 7 bases. Sequencing was performed on blood, taken from a patient whose treatment included radiotherapy and nephrectomy. The source is a man between 60 and 75 years old with renal cell carcinoma. The CDR3 sequence: CASGWWGLRYEQYF. CDR3 in DNA: TGCGCCAGCGGTTGGTGGGGACTACGGTACGAGCAGTACTTC.